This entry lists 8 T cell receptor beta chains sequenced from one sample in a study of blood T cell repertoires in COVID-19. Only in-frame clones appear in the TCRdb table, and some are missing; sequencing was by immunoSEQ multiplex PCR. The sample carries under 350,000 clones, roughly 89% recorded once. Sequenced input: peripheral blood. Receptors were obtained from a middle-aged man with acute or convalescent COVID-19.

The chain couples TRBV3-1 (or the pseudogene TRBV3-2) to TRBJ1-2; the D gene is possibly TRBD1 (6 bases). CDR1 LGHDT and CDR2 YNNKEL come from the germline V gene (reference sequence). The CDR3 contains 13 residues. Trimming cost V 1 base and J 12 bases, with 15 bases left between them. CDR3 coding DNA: TGTGCCAGCAGCCAAGCACAGGGTACTGGAGACACCTTC. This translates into CASSQAQGTGDTF.

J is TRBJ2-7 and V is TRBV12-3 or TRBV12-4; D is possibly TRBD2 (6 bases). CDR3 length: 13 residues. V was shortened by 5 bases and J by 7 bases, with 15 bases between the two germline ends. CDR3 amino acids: CASSPSMEGEQYF. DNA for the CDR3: TGTGCCAGCAGTCCCTCAATGGAGGGGGAGCAGTACTTC.

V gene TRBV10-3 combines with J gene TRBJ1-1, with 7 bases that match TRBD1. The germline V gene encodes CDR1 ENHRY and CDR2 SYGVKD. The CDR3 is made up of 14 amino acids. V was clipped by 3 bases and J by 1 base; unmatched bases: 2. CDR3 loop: CAISERQGNTEAFF. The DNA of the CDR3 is TGTGCCATCAGTGAAAGACAGGGGAACACTGAAGCTTTCTTT.

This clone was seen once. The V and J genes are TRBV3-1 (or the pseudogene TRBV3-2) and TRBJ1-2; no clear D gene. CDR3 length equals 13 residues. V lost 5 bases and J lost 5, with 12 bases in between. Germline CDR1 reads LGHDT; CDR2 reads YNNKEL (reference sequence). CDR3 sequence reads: CASSSVQNYGYTF. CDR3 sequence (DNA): TGTGCCAGCAGCTCCGTTCAGAATTATGGCTACACCTTC.

CDR3 in amino acids: CASSFNSYEQYF. DNA for the CDR3: TGTGCCAGCAGCTTTAACAGCTACGAGCAGTACTTC. The rearrangement uses TRBV7-2 and TRBJ2-7; no definite D call. This CDR3 spans 12 amino acids. Trimming pared 3 bases from V and 3 bases from J, leaving 6 bases between. Germline CDR1 is SGHTA and CDR2 is FQGNSA.

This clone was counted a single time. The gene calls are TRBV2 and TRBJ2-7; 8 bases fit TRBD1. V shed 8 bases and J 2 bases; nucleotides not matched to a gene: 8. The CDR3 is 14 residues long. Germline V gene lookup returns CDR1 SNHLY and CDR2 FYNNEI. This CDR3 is CASRTQGATYEQYF. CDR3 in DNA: TGTGCCAGCCGTACCCAGGGGGCCACCTACGAGCAGTACTTC.

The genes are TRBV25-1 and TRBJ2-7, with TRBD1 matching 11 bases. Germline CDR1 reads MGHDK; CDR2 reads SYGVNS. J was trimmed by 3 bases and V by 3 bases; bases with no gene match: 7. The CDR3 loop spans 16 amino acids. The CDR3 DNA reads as TGTGCCAGCAGTGACCCCGGACAGGGGGCTGGCTACGAGCAGTACTTC. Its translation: CASSDPGQGAGYEQYF.

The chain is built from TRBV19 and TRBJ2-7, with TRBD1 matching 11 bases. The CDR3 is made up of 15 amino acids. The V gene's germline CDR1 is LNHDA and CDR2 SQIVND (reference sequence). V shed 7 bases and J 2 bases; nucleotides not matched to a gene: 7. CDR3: CASKAGTGGTYEQYF. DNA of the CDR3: TGTGCCAGTAAAGCCGGGACAGGGGGGACCTACGAGCAGTACTTC.